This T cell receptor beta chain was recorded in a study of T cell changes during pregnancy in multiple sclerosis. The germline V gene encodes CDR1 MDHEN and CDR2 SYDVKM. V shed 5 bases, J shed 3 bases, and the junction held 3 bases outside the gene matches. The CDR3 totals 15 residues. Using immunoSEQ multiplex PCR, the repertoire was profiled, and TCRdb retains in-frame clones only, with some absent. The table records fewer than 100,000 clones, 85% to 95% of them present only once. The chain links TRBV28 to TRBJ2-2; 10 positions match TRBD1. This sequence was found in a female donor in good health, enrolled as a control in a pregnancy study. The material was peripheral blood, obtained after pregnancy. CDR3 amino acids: CASSRGQGYTGELFF. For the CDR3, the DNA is TGTGCCAGCAGTAGGGGACAGGGGTACACCGGGGAGCTGTTTTTT.